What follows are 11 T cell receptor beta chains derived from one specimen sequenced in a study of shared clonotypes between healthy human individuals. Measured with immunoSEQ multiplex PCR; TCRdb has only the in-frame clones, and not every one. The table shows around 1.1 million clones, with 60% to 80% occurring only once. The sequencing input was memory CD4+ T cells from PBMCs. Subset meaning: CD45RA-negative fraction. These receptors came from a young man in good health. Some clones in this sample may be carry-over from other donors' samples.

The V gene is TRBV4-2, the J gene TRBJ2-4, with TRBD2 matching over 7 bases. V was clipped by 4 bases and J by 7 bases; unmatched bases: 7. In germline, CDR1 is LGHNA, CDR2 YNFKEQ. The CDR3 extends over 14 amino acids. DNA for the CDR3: TGTGCCAGCAGCCCCGTTCTAGCGGACAACATTCAGTACTTC. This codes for CASSPVLADNIQYF.

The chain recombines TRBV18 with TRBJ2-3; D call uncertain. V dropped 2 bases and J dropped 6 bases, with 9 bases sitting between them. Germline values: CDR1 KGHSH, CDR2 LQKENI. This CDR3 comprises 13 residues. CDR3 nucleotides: TGTGCCAGCTCACCAAGCCAAGAGGATACGCAGTATTTT. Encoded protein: CASSPSQEDTQYF.

The CDR3 coding sequence is TGTGCCAGCAGCCCGGCCGGATCAGGGGGGAATACGCAGTATTTT. Translated: CASSPAGSGGNTQYF. V is TRBV5-4 and J is TRBJ2-3; D might be TRBD1 (7 bases). Trimming removed 4 bases at V and 7 bases at J, with 19 bases between. Germline V CDR1 and CDR2: SGHNT, YYREEE (reference sequence). The length of the CDR3 is 15 residues.

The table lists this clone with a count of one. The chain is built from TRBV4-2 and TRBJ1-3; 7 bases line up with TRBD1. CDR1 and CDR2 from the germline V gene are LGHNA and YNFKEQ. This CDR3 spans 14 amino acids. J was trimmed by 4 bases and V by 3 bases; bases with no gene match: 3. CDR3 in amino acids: CASSQTGLGNTIYF. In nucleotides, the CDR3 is TGTGCCAGCAGCCAGACAGGGTTAGGAAACACCATATATTTT.

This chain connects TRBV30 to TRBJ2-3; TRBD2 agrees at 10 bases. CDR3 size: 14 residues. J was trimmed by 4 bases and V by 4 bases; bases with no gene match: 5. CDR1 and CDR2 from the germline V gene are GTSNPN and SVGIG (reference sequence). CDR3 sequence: CAWTSGSLADTQYF. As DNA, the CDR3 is TGTGCCTGGACTAGCGGGAGTTTGGCAGATACGCAGTATTTT. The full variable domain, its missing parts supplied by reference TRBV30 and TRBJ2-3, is SQTIHQWPATLVQPVGSPLSLECTVEGTSNPNLYWYRQAAGRGLQLLFYSVGIGQISSEVPQNLSASRPQDRQFILSSKKLLLSDSGFYLCAWTSGSLADTQYFGPGTRLTVL.

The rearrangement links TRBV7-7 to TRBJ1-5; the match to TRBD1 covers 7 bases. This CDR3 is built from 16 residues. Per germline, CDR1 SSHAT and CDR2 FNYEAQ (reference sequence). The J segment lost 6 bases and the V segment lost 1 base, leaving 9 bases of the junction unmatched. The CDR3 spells CASSLVETGSFQPQHF. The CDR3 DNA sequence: TGTGCCAGCAGCTTAGTCGAGACAGGGAGCTTTCAGCCCCAGCATTTT.

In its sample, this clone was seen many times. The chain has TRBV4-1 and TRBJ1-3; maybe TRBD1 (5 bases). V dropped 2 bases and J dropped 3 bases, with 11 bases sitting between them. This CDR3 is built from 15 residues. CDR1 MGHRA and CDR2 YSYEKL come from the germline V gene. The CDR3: CASSQMGGGGNTIYF. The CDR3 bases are TGCGCCAGCAGCCAAATGGGGGGGGGTGGAAACACCATATATTTT.

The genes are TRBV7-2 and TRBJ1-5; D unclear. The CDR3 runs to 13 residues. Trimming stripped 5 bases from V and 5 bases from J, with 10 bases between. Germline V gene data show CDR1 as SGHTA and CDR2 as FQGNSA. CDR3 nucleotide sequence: TGTGCCAGCAGCGGAACACTGGATCAGCCCCAGCATTTT. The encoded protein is CASSGTLDQPQHF.

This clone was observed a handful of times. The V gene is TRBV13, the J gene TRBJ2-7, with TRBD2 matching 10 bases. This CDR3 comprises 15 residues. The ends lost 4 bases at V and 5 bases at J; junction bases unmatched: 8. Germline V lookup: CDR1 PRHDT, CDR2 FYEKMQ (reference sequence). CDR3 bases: TGTGCCAGCAGCTCACCATTTAGCGGGAGGAACGAGCAGTACTTC. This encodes CASSSPFSGRNEQYF.

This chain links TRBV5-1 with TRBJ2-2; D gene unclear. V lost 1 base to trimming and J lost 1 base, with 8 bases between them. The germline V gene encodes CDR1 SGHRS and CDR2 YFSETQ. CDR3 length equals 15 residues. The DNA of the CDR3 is TGCGCCAGCAGCTTGATTCCCATGAACACCGGGGAGCTGTTTTTT. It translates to CASSLIPMNTGELFF.

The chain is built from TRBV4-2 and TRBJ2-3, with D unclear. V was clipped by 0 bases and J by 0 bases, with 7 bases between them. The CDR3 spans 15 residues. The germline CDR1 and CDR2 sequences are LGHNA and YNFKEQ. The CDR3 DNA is TGTGCCAGCAGCCAAGATAATTTCAGCACAGATACGCAGTATTTT. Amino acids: CASSQDNFSTDTQYF.